This paragraph reports one TCR beta chain. Compared with germline, one end of the junction differs, possibly owing to a read error. This record comes from a study of blood T cells in healthy people across ages. Germline-derived CDR1 and CDR2 are DFQATT and SNEGSKA (reference sequence). The CDR3 has 13 residues. A second PCR, run for roughly 7 to 11 cycles, used a sample-barcoded 5' primer plus a J-beta primer mix. TCRdb re-derived calls from the 5' RACE reads in MiXCR, one entry per CDR3 protein. The repertoire has about 1,400,000 distinct CDR3 sequences, roughly 40% of them found once; the top ten carry 7.9%.

The chain links TRBV20-1 to TRBJ1-1, with a weak D call TRBD1 (6 bases). Sample: blood. The clonotype was recovered from a young woman in good health. The CDR3 sequence: CGARDGGYTEAFF. Here the CDR3 DNA reads TGCGGTGCTAGGGACGGGGGCTACACTGAAGCTTTCTTT.